Listed below are T cell receptor beta chains from one sample, sequenced in a study of cytomegalovirus exposure and HLA in healthy donors. Only in-frame clones appear in the TCRdb table, and some are missing; sequencing was by immunoSEQ multiplex PCR. Of over 200,000 clones listed, approximately 82% were seen once; the top ten hold approximately 0.5%. Sequenced sample: PBMCs. The receptors derive from a woman aged 40-49 years in good health and CMV-seronegative. The CDR3 runs from the conserved cysteine through the conserved F or W. A D gene is named only where the DNA matches it firmly. For some rows the clone size is stated as once, few or many, or as a class when expanded; others skip it.

d_call j_call v_call clone_size cdr3_aa cdr3_nt
. TRBJ2-5 TRBV5-6 few CASSLAEETQYF TGTGCCAGCAGCTTGGCGGAAGAGACCCAGTACTTC
TRBD1 TRBJ1-1 TRBV18 . CASSRQGADTEAFF TGTGCCAGCTCACGACAGGGGGCAGACACTGAAGCTTTCTTT
. TRBJ1-2 TRBV5-6 . CASSLIAGAGNYGYTF TGTGCCAGCAGCTTGATAGCGGGCGCCGGAAACTATGGCTACACCTTC
. TRBJ1-6 TRBV9 . CASSVEDGQLSSYNSPLHF TGTGCCAGCAGCGTGGAGGACGGACAGTTGAGCTCCTATAATTCACCCCTCCACTTT
. TRBJ1-3 TRBV28 . CASSLVAAGGNTIYF TGTGCCAGCAGTTTAGTCGCGGCGGGTGGAAACACCATATATTTT
TRBD2 TRBJ2-1 TRBV5-5 . CASSLLAGPAGEQFF TGTGCCAGCAGCTTACTAGCGGGGCCCGCGGGGGAGCAGTTCTTC
. TRBJ1-2 TRBV6-1 . CASSEGLSTNYGYTF TGTGCCAGCAGTGAGGGACTCAGTACTAACTATGGCTACACCTTC
. TRBJ1-5 TRBV12-5 . CASGLGAHQPQHF TGTGCTAGTGGTTTGGGGGCACATCAGCCCCAGCATTTT
. TRBJ1-6 TRBV5-4 . CASSLGGVENSPLHF TGTGCCAGCAGCTTAGGGGGGGTCGAAAATTCACCCCTCCACTTT
. TRBJ1-3 TRBV2 once CASRLEAGNTIYF TGTGCCAGCAGACTGGAGGCCGGAAACACCATATATTTT
. TRBJ1-1 TRBV29-1 . CSVEAWGPGGYTEAFF TGCAGCGTTGAAGCGTGGGGCCCGGGAGGGTACACTGAAGCTTTCTTT
. TRBJ2-1 TRBV5-1 once CASSLIGGKGPNEQFF TGCGCCAGCAGCTTGATCGGGGGAAAGGGACCCAATGAGCAGTTCTTC
. TRBJ2-3 TRBV6-5 . CASSSGNTDTQYF TGTGCCAGTAGTTCGGGGAACACAGATACGCAGTATTTT
. TRBJ2-5 TRBV7-9 . CASSLGTSQETQYF TGTGCCAGCAGCTTAGGGACATCCCAAGAGACCCAGTACTTC
. TRBJ2-3 TRBV15 . CATSRGQGTDTQYF TGTGCCACCAGCAGAGGGCAGGGAACAGATACGCAGTATTTT
TRBD2 TRBJ2-1 TRBV15 once CATSRSGLAGEGRNEQFF TGTGCCACCAGCAGATCGGGACTAGCGGGGGAGGGACGCAATGAGCAGTTCTTC
. TRBJ2-7 TRBV6-5 . CASSLGHRSSYEQYF TGTGCCAGCAGTCTTGGACATCGGAGCTCCTACGAGCAGTACTTC
TRBD2 TRBJ2-1 TRBV4-2 . CASSQESGDSYNEQFF TGTGCCAGCAGCCAAGAAAGCGGGGACTCCTACAATGAGCAGTTCTTC
TRBD1 TRBJ1-2 TRBV27 . CASSSSRDRGLNYGYTF TGTGCCAGCAGTTCGTCCCGGGACAGGGGGCTCAACTATGGCTACACCTTC
. TRBJ2-1 TRBV6-4 . CASSDVSGNEQFF TGTGCCAGCAGTGACGTTAGCGGCAATGAGCAGTTCTTC
. TRBJ2-7 TRBV15 . CATSRARYSYEQYF TGTGCCACCAGCAGAGCTCGTTACTCCTACGAGCAGTACTTC
. TRBJ2-7 TRBV7-3 . CASSLAGSSYEQYF TGTGCCAGCAGCTTAGCCGGGAGCTCCTACGAGCAGTACTTC
TRBD2 TRBJ2-5 TRBV28 . CASSTGGFAETQYF TGTGCCAGCTCAACCGGGGGGTTTGCGGAGACCCAGTACTTC
. TRBJ2-3 TRBV15 . CATSRVEIGTDTQYF TGTGCCACCAGCAGAGTAGAGATCGGCACAGATACGCAGTATTTT